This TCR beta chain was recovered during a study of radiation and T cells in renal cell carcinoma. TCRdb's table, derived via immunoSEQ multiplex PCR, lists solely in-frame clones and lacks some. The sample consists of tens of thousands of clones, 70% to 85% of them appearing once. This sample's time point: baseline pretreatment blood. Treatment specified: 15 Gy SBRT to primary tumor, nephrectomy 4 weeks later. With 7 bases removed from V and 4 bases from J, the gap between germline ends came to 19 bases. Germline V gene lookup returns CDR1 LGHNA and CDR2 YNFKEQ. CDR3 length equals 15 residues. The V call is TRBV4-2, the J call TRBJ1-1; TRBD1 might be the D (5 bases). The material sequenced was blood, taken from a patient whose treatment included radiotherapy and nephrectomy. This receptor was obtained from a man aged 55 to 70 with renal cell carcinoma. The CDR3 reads CASTYRPGGGTEAFF. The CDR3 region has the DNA TGTGCCAGCACCTATCGCCCGGGGGGTGGCACTGAAGCTTTCTTT.